Listed below are T cell receptor beta chains from one sample, sequenced in a study of beta chain features in type 1 diabetes. TCRdb's copy holds only in-frame clones and misses some; the assay was immunoSEQ multiplex PCR. The sample yields 900,000 or so clones, under 20% seen once. The sequencing input was naive CD4+ T cells from blood. These receptors came from a woman aged 18-35 years in good health. CDR3s include the opening cysteine and the closing phenylalanine or tryptophan. The order of the fields is V gene, D gene, clone size, J gene, CDR3 DNA, CDR3 protein. D genes are given only for firm matches. Only part of the rows carry a size: once, few, many, or a class if the clone is expanded.

TRBV28	TRBD2	-	TRBJ2-3	TGTGCCAGCAGTCCCCCCTCACCAAGCGGGAGGTCCCCCACAGATACGCAGTATTTT	CASSPPSPSGRSPTDTQYF
TRBV19	-	-	TRBJ1-5	TGTGCCAGTAGCGACCAGGGTTATGGTCAGCCCCAGCATTTT	CASSDQGYGQPQHF
TRBV28	TRBD2	-	TRBJ2-7	TGTGCCAGCAGTTCAGCTAGCGGGAGACCTCATCGCTACGAGCAGTACTTC	CASSSASGRPHRYEQYF
TRBV5-8	-	few	TRBJ1-1	TGTGCCAGCAGCTTGACGGGGAACACTGAAGCTTTCTTT	CASSLTGNTEAFF
TRBV6-6	-	few	TRBJ1-2	TGTGCCAGCAGTTACGAGGGGTTGAACTATGGCTACACCTTC	CASSYEGLNYGYTF
TRBV6-1	TRBD1	-	TRBJ2-4	TGTGCCAGCAGGGCCTCTGACAGGGGGAAACAGTACTTC	CASRASDRGKQYF
TRBV6-6	-	-	TRBJ1-5	TGTGCCAGCAGTTACTCGACGGGGCGCGATCAGCCCCAGCATTTT	CASSYSTGRDQPQHF
TRBV10-3	-	-	TRBJ1-5	TGTGCCAGCGCCGGTCAGAACAATCAGCCCCAGCATTTT	CASAGQNNQPQHF
TRBV5-4	-	few	TRBJ2-1	TGTGCCAGCAGCTTGGAGTTCGGGGGAGCGGGCAATGAGCAGTTCTTC	CASSLEFGGAGNEQFF
TRBV28	TRBD2	-	TRBJ2-1	TGTGCCAGCAGTACCCCAAGACTAGCGGCCAACAATGAGCAGTTCTTC	CASSTPRLAANNEQFF
TRBV5-1	-	-	TRBJ2-2	TGCGCCAGCAGCTTGACCGGGAGTTCCACCGGGGAGCTGTTTTTT	CASSLTGSSTGELFF
TRBV10-3	-	few	TRBJ1-4	TGTGCCATCAGTGAGACGTTGAAGTTGAATGAAAAACTGTTTTTT	CAISETLKLNEKLFF
TRBV19	-	-	TRBJ2-7	TGTGCCAGTAGTCCGAGACAGAGCTACGAGCAGTACTTC	CASSPRQSYEQYF
TRBV6-1	TRBD1	-	TRBJ2-7	TGTGCCAGCAGAGGGGTGGGACAGGGATTTTACGAGCAGTACTTC	CASRGVGQGFYEQYF
TRBV7-2	TRBD1	-	TRBJ2-7	TGTGCCAGCAGCTCACAGGGGGCGGCCTACGAGCAGTACTTC	CASSSQGAAYEQYF
TRBV29-1	-	few	TRBJ1-2	TGCAGCGGTCTGGGACTCGACTATGGCTACACCTTC	CSGLGLDYGYTF
TRBV7-8	-	few	TRBJ2-5	TGTGCCAGCAGCTTAGAGGCAGGAAGGGTGGGAGAGACCCAGTACTTC	CASSLEAGRVGETQYF
TRBV19	-	few	TRBJ2-5	TGTGCCAGTAGTATACGGGCTAGCGCCCTTCAAGAGACCCAGTACTTC	CASSIRASALQETQYF
TRBV28	TRBD2	few	TRBJ2-7	TGTGCCAGCAGTTTTAGTAGCGGGGCTTACGAGCAGTACTTC	CASSFSSGAYEQYF
TRBV7-6	TRBD2	few	TRBJ2-1	TGTGCCAGCAGCTTACGTGTCGGCGGTGCGGGAGGCTACAATGAGCAGTTCTTC	CASSLRVGGAGGYNEQFF
TRBV6-5	-	few	TRBJ1-2	TGTGCCAGCAGTTATGGTCAGCCCTATGGCTACACCTTC	CASSYGQPYGYTF
TRBV7-2	-	few	TRBJ1-4	TGTGCCAGCAGCTTAGGGGTAAATGAAAAACTGTTTTTT	CASSLGVNEKLFF
TRBV19	-	few	TRBJ1-5	TGTGCCAGTATAGGGGACGTGGCAAGCAATCAGCCCCAGCATTTT	CASIGDVASNQPQHF
TRBV18	-	few	TRBJ2-6	TGTGCCAGCTCACCACGGGGCTTCGGGGCCAACGTCCTGACTTTC	CASSPRGFGANVLTF
TRBV18	TRBD2	-	TRBJ2-3	TGTGCCAGCTCACCGCTAGCGGGAGCAGATACGCAGTATTTT	CASSPLAGADTQYF
TRBV9	TRBD2	-	TRBJ2-1	TGTGCCAGCAGCTTACGACCGGGACTAGGAGACAATGAGCAGTTCTTC	CASSLRPGLGDNEQFF
TRBV5-1	-	-	TRBJ1-1	TGCGCCAGCAGCCCCGTGGGCAGGCCTCTTGAGGAGGACACTGAAGCTTTCTTT	CASSPVGRPLEEDTEAFF
TRBV15	-	-	TRBJ2-5	TGTGCCACCAGCAGAGAGGCAGCGACTAGAGGGGAGACCCAGTACTTC	CATSREAATRGETQYF
TRBV10-3	-	few	TRBJ2-2	TGTGCCATCAGCCAGCAAGGACTACCCGGGGAGCTGTTTTTT	CAISQQGLPGELFF
TRBV5-1	-	-	TRBJ2-5	TGCGCCAGCAGCTCGCAGGGGATCCAAGAGACCCAGTACTTC	CASSSQGIQETQYF
TRBV6-5	-	once	TRBJ1-2	TGTGCCAGCAGTTACTCGTTATCCGCAAACTATGGCTACACCTTC	CASSYSLSANYGYTF
TRBV2	TRBD1	-	TRBJ2-1	TGTGCCAGCAGCCTCAGGGGGTCAAGCCCCAATGAGCAGTTCTTC	CASSLRGSSPNEQFF
TRBV27	-	-	TRBJ2-3	TGTGCCAGCAGTACGACTAGGGCAGATACGCAGTATTTT	CASSTTRADTQYF
TRBV20-1	-	-	TRBJ2-2	TGCAGTGCGCCTCTTAGGGGGGAGCTGTTTTTT	CSAPLRGELFF
TRBV7-6	TRBD2	few	TRBJ2-7	TGTGCCAGCAGCTTAGGCCTAGCGGGGGGCACATCCTACGAGCAGTACTTC	CASSLGLAGGTSYEQYF
TRBV10-3	-	-	TRBJ1-1	TGTGCCATCTCCCGTGCGGGACGGAACACTGAAGCTTTCTTT	CAISRAGRNTEAFF
TRBV14	TRBD2	-	TRBJ2-7	TGTGCCAGCAGCCTACGTAGCGGGAGGAAACGCTACGAGCAGTACTTC	CASSLRSGRKRYEQYF
TRBV19	TRBD2	-	TRBJ2-5	TGTGCCAGTACAAGCGGGAGCACCCAAGAGACCCAGTACTTC	CASTSGSTQETQYF
TRBV29-1	-	-	TRBJ2-1	TGCAGCGTCCATGAGCAGTTCTTC	CSVHEQFF
TRBV6-5	-	-	TRBJ1-2	TGTGCCAGCAGTTACTCGAACAACGGATATGGCTACACCTTC	CASSYSNNGYGYTF
TRBV7-9	TRBD2	-	TRBJ2-7	TGTGCCAGCGCCCCGGGAGGTTACGAGCAGTACTTC	CASAPGGYEQYF
TRBV28	TRBD1	-	TRBJ2-7	TGTGCCAGCAGTACCCTTACAGGGGCGAATTTCGTGCAGTACTTC	CASSTLTGANFVQYF
TRBV13	TRBD1	-	TRBJ2-4	TGTGCCAGCACGCTTAGGACAGGGGATCCCAAAAACATTCAGTACTTC	CASTLRTGDPKNIQYF
TRBV7-3	-	few	TRBJ2-2	TGTGCCAGCAGCTTTGAGGCACCGGGGGAGCTGTTTTTT	CASSFEAPGELFF
TRBV7-9	-	few	TRBJ2-6	TGTGCCAGCAGCCTAGGGGCGGTTGGGGCCAACGTCCTGACTTTC	CASSLGAVGANVLTF
TRBV11-2	-	-	TRBJ1-1	TGTGCCAGCAGCTTAAGGAACACTGAAGCTTTCTTT	CASSLRNTEAFF
TRBV14	-	-	TRBJ2-2	-	CASSQEGIADPSPGSCFF
TRBV5-1	-	few	TRBJ2-7	TGCGCCAGCAGCTTGTCCTGGGGCATCTACGAGCAGTACTTC	CASSLSWGIYEQYF